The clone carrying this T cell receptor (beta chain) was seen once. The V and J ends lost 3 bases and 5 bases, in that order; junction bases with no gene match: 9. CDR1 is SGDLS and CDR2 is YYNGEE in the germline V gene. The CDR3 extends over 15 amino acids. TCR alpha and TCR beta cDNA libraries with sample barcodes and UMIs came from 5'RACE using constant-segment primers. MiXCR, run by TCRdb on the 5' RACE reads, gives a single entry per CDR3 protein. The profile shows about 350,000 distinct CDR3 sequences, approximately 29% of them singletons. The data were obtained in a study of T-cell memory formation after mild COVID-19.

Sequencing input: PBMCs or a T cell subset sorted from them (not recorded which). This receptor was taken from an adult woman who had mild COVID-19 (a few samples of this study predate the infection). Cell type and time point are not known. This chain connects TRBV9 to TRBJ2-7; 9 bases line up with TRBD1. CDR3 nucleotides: TGTGCCAGCAGCGCATCCGGGACAGGGCGTAACGAGCAGTACTTC. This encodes CASSASGTGRNEQYF.